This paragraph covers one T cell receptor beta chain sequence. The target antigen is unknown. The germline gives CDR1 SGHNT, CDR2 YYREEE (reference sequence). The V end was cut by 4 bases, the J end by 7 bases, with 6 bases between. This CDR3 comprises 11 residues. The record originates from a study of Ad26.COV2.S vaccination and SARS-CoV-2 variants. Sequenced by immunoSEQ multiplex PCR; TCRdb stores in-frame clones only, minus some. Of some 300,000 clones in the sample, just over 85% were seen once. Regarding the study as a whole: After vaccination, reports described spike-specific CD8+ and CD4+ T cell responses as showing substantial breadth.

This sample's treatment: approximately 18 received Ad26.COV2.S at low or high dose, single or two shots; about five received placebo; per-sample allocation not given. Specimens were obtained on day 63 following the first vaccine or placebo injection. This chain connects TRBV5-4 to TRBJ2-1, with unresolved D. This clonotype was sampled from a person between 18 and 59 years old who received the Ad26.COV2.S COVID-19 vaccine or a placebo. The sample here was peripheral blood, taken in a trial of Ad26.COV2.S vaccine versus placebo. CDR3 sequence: CASSQANEQFF. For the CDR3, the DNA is TGTGCCAGCAGCCAGGCGAATGAGCAGTTCTTC.